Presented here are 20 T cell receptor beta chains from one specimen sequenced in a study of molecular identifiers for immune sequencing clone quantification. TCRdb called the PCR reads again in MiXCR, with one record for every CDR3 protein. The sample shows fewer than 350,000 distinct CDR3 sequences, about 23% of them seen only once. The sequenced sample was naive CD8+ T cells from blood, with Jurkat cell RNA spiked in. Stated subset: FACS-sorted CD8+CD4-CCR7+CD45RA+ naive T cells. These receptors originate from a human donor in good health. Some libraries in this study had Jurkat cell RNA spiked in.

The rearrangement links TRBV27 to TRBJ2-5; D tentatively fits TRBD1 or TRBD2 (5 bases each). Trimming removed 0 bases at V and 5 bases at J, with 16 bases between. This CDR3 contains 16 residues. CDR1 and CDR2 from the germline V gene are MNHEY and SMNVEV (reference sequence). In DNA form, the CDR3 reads TGTGCCAGCAGTTTATCGTTCGGGGCACCCCGGGAGACCCAGTACTTC. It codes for CASSLSFGAPRETQYF.

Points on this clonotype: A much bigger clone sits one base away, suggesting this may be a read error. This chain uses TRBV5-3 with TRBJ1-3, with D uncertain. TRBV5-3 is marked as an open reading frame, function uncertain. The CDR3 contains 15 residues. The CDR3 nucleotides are TGTGCCAGCAGCTTGGACCGAGATTCTGGAAACGCCATATATTTT. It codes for CASSLDRDSGNAIYF.

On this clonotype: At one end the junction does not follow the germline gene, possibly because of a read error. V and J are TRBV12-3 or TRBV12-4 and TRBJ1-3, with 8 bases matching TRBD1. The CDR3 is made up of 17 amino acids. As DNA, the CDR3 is TGTGCCGGCAGACCCGACAGGGGAAAAAGCTCTGGAAACACCATATATTTT. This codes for CAGRPDRGKSSGNTIYF.

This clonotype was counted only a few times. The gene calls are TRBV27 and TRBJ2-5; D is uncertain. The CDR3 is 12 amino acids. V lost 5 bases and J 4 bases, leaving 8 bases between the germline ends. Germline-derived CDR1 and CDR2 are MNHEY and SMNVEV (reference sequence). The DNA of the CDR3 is TGTGCCAGCAGTCACAGTCGAGAGACCCAGTACTTC. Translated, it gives CASSHSRETQYF.

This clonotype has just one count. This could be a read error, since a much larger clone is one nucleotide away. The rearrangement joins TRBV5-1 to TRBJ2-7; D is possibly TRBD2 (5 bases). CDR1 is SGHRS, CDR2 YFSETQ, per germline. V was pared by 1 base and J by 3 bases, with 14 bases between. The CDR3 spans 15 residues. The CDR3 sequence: CASSLKRRILYEQYF. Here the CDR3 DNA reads TGCGCCAGCAGCTTGAAGCGGCGAATTCTCTACGAGCAGTACTTC.

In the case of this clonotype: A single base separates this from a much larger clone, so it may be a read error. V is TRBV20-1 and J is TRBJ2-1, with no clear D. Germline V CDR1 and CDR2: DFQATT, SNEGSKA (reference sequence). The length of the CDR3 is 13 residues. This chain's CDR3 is CGASMQSYNEQFF. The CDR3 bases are TGCGGTGCTAGTATGCAGAGCTACAATGAGCAGTTCTTC.

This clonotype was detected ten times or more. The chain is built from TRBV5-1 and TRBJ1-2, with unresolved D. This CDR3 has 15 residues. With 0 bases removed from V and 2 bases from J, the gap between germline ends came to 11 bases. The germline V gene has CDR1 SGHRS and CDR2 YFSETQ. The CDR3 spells CASSLEISQNYGYTF. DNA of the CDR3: TGCGCCAGCAGCTTGGAAATATCGCAGAACTATGGCTACACCTTC.

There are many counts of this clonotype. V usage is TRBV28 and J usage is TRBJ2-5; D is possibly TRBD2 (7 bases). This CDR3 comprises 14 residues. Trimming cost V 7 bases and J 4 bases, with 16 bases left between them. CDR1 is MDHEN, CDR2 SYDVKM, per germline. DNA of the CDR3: TGTGCCAGCACCCTAACGGGGGGCCCAGAGACCCAGTACTTC. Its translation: CASTLTGGPETQYF.

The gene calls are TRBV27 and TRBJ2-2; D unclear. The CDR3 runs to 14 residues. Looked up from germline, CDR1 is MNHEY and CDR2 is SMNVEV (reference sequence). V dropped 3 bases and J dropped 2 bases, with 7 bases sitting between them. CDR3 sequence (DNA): TGTGCCAGCAGTTTTGGCTATAACACCGGGGAGCTGTTTTTT. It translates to CASSFGYNTGELFF.

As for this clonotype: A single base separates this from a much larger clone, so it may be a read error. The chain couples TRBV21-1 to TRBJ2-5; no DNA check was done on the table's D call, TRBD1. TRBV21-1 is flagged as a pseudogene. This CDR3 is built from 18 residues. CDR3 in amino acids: CASSKPRDRGRLRETLYF. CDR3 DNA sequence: TGTGCCAGCAGCAAACCCCGGGACAGGGGCCGCCTGAGGGAGACCCTGTACTTC.

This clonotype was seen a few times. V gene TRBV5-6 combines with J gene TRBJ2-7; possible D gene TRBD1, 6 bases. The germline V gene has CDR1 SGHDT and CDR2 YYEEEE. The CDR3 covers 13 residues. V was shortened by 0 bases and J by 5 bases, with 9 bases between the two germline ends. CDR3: CASSLGQADEQYF. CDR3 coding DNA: TGTGCCAGCAGCTTGGGACAGGCTGACGAGCAGTACTTC.

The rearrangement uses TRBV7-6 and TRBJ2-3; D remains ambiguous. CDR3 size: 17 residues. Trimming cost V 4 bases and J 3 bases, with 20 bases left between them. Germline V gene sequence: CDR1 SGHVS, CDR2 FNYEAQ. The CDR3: CASSSRGRSEVTDTQYF. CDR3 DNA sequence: TGTGCCAGCAGCTCCAGAGGTCGGAGCGAGGTAACAGATACGCAGTATTTT.

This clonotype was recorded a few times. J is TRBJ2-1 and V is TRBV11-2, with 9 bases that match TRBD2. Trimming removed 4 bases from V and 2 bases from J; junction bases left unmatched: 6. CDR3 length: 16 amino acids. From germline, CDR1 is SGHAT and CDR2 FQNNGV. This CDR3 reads CASSSLREGAYNEQFF. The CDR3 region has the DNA TGTGCCAGCAGCTCACTGCGGGAGGGCGCCTACAATGAGCAGTTCTTC. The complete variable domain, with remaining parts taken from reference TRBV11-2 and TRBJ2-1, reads EAGVAQSPRYKIIEKRQSVAFWCNPISGHATLYWYQQILGQGPKLLIQFQNNGVVDDSQLPKDRFSAERLKGVDSTLKIQPAKLEDSAVYLCASSSLREGAYNEQFFGPGTRLTVL.

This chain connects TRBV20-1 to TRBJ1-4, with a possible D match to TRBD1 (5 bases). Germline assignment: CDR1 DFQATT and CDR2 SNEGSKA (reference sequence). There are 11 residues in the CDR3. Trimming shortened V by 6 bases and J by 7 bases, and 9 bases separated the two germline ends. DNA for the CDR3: TGCAGTGCCGCGGGGGGTGAAAAACTGTTTTTT. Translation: CSAAGGEKLFF.

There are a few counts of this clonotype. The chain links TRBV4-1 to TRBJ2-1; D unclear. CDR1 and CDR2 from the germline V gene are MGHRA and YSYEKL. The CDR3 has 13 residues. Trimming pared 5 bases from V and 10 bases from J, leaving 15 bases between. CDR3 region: CASSGPLWPEQFF. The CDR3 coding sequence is TGCGCCAGCAGCGGTCCTCTATGGCCCGAGCAGTTCTTC.

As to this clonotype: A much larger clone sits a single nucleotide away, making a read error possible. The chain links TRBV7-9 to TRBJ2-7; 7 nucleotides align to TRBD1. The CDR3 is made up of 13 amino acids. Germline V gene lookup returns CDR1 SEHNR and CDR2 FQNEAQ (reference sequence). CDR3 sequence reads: CAGSLGDREAQYF. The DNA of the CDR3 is TGTGCCGGCAGCTTAGGGGACAGAGAGGCGCAGTACTTC.

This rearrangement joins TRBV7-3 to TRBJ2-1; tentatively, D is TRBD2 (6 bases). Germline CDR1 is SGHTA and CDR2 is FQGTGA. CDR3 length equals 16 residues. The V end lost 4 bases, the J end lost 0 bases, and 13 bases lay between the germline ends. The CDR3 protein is CASSSGLTSSYNEQFF. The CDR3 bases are TGTGCCAGCAGCTCTGGACTAACCAGCTCCTACAATGAGCAGTTCTTC.

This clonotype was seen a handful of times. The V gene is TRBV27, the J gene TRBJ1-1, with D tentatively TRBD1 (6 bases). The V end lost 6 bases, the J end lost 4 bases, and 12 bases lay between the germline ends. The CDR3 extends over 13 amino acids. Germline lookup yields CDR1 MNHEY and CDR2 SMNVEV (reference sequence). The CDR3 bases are TGTGCCAGCAGGGGGGGGGCGACCACTGAAGCTTTCTTT. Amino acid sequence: CASRGGATTEAFF.

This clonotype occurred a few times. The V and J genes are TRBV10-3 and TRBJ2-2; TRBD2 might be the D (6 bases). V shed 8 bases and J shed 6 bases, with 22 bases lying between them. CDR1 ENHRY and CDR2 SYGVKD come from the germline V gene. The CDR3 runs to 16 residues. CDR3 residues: CAILTSSGDLAGELFF. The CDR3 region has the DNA TGTGCCATCCTCACTAGCTCCGGAGATTTAGCCGGGGAGCTGTTTTTT.

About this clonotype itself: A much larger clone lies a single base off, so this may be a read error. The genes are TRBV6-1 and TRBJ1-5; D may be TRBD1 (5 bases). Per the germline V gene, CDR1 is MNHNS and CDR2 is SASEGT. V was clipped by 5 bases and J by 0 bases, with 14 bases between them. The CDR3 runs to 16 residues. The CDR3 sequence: CASSTGGPLSNQPQHF. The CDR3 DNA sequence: TGTGCCAGCAGTACCGGGGGACCTCTTAGCAATCAGCCCCAGCATTTT.